This T cell receptor (beta chain) was captured by sequencing in a study of T cell repertoires in cytomegalovirus infection. Background on the study: Shared public TCR beta signatures pointed to both CMV infection and a matching HLA type.

On this clonotype: Its specificity is not known.

Germline CDR1 is MNHEY and CDR2 is SMNVEV (reference sequence). V was shortened by 2 bases and J by 0 bases, with 8 bases between the two germline ends. This CDR3 comprises 16 residues. One entry per CDR3 protein, called by TCRdb with MiXCR from the reads. The data hold a few hundred thousand distinct CDR3 sequences, with approximately 22% observed a single time. This specimen was cultured PBMCs, taken from culture after CMV antigen stimulation. The TCR sequence derives from a human donor in good health (CMV status not recorded). Some clones in this sample may be carry-over from other donors' samples. V gene TRBV27 combines with J gene TRBJ2-6; D is ambiguous. As DNA, the CDR3 is TGTGCCAGCAGTTTAGTCCTATCCTCTGGGGCCAACGTCCTGACTTTC. It is translated as CASSLVLSSGANVLTF.